This T cell receptor (beta chain) was captured in a study of blood T cell repertoires in COVID-19. The CDR3 spans 17 residues. From germline, CDR1 is LGHNA and CDR2 YNFKEQ. The ends lost 6 bases at V and 5 bases at J; junction bases unmatched: 14. Sequenced by immunoSEQ multiplex PCR; TCRdb stores in-frame clones only, minus some. The sample holds about 320,000 clones, 70% to 90% seen once. The sequence was obtained from a woman aged 18-29 years who had recovered from COVID-19. V gene TRBV4-2 combines with J gene TRBJ2-2; TRBD2 matches 8 bases. The specimen was PBMCs or T cells enriched from blood (not recorded which). The CDR3 nucleotides read TGTGCCAGCAGGCAGGGTTCAGCGGGAGAGGTTACCGGGGAGCTGTTTTTT. Its translation: CASRQGSAGEVTGELFF.